Listed below are T cell receptor beta chains from one sample, sequenced in a study of blood T cell repertoires in COVID-19. Assay: immunoSEQ multiplex PCR; the TCRdb copy retains only in-frame clones and omits some. The sample records fewer than 350,000 clones, about 91% being singletons. Sequenced: peripheral blood. The receptors derive from a man aged 25-45 years with COVID-19, enrolled during active disease. Both conserved end residues are part of each CDR3. A D gene is named only where the DNA matches it firmly. Rows may omit the clone size; those that give it use once, few, many or a size class.

NA	TRBJ1-1	TRBV29-1	TRBD1	TGCAGCGTTGGTGGACAGGGGGCACGGTACACTGAAGCTTTCTTT	CSVGGQGARYTEAFF
NA	TRBJ1-5	TRBV10-3	TRBD1	TGTGCCATCAGCACCCAGGGGGGTAATCAGCCCCAGCATTTT	CAISTQGGNQPQHF
NA	TRBJ1-3	TRBV4-2	NA	TGTGCCAGCAGCCAAGGTTACAAGACTGCTGGAAACACCATATATTTT	CASSQGYKTAGNTIYF
NA	TRBJ1-2	TRBV30	NA	TGTGCCTGGACTCCCCTTGGCTTAACCGGGGGCTACACCTTC	CAWTPLGLTGGYTF
NA	TRBJ2-3	TRBV9	TRBD2	TGTGCCAGCAGCGTAGGTGCTAGCGGGGTCGATACGCAGTATTTT	CASSVGASGVDTQYF
NA	TRBJ2-3	TRBV18	TRBD2	TGTGCCAGCTCACCCCGCGGGGGGGCGCACACAGATACGCAGTATTTT	CASSPRGGAHTDTQYF
NA	TRBJ2-5	TRBV4-2	TRBD2	TGTGCCAGCAGCCAGGGGACTAGCGGGAGTTTCCAAGAGACCCAGTACTTC	CASSQGTSGSFQETQYF
NA	TRBJ2-7	TRBV21-1	NA	TGTGCCAGCAGCAAAGGTCGCGGCGGGATTGTTTACGAGCAGTACTTC	CASSKGRGGIVYEQYF
NA	TRBJ2-5	TRBV13	TRBD1	TGTGCCAGCAGCTCGAGGGACAGGGGGGGGGAGACCCAGTACTTC	CASSSRDRGGETQYF
NA	TRBJ2-3	TRBV5-4	TRBD2	TGTGCCAGCAGCTTCGGGGGGGCGGGCACAGATACGCAGTATTTT	CASSFGGAGTDTQYF
NA	TRBJ2-4	TRBV27	NA	TGTGCCAGCAGTTCTCGCGGACAGCAGTCCAAAAACATTCAGTACTTC	CASSSRGQQSKNIQYF
NA	TRBJ2-7	TRBV5-1	NA	TGCGCCAGCAGCGCCGAGGTCGAGCAGTACTTC	CASSAEVEQYF
NA	TRBJ1-1	TRBV10-3	NA	TGTGCCACCAACCTCGGGGGGGCTACTGAAGCTTTCTTT	CATNLGGATEAFF
once	TRBJ1-2	TRBV7-9	NA	TGTGCCAGCAGCCCCCCAAGGAGGGATGGCTACACCTTC	CASSPPRRDGYTF
NA	TRBJ2-1	TRBV4-3	TRBD2	TGCGCCAGCAGCCAAGAAAAAAACGGGGGGGCAGATGAGCAGTTCTTC	CASSQEKNGGADEQFF
NA	TRBJ2-7	TRBV19	NA	TGTGCCAGTAGTATATCACCGGTCCTCTCCTACGAGCAGTACTTC	CASSISPVLSYEQYF
few	TRBJ1-5	TRBV10-3	TRBD1	TGTGCCATCAGTGAGTCGGGACAGGTCAATCAGCCCCAGCATTTT	CAISESGQVNQPQHF
NA	TRBJ2-1	TRBV23-1	TRBD2	TGCGCCAGCAGTCACCCGACTAGCGGGATTACTTACAATGAGCAGTTCTTC	CASSHPTSGITYNEQFF
NA	TRBJ2-5	TRBV19	NA	TGTGCCAGTAGTATTCTCCCGGGACTGGGACAAGAGACCCAGTACTTC	CASSILPGLGQETQYF
few	TRBJ2-7	TRBV11-2	NA	TGTGCCAGCAGCTTAGGACAGCCCTACGAGCAGTACTTC	CASSLGQPYEQYF
NA	TRBJ1-5	TRBV7-9	TRBD1	TGTGCCAGCAGCGCGGGACAGTGGGAAAATCAGCCCCAGCATTTT	CASSAGQWENQPQHF
few	TRBJ2-7	TRBV28	NA	TGTGCCAGCAGTCCACTGGGGGGAGTCTCCTACGAGCAGTACTTC	CASSPLGGVSYEQYF
NA	TRBJ2-3	TRBV13	NA	TGTGCCAGCAGCTTAGCGCCGTCGGCAGATACGCAGTATTTT	CASSLAPSADTQYF
NA	TRBJ1-1	TRBV13	NA	TGTGCCAGCAGCTTGACAGGGAACACTGAAGCTTTCTTT	CASSLTGNTEAFF